A selection of T cell receptor beta chains follows, all from one sample in a study of blood T cells in healthy people across ages. A single record per CDR3 protein comes from TCRdb applying MiXCR to the 5' RACE reads. The profile covers roughly 800,000 distinct CDR3 sequences, with roughly 25% appearing a single time and 9.4% taken by the ten largest. This same sample was also part of a study on T cells of mothers and their children.

Material: blood. The receptors stem from a boy between 10 and 17 years old in good health. The CDR3 runs from the conserved cysteine through the conserved F or W. The order of the fields is clone size, J gene, V gene, D gene, CDR3 DNA, CDR3 protein. The D gene is left open where the match is weak. Only some rows state a clone size, as once, few, many or a class for expanded clones.

few | TRBJ2-7 | TRBV25-1 | TRBD1 | TGTGCCAGCAGTGGGACAGGGTTGAACGAGCAGTACTTC | CASSGTGLNEQYF
NA | TRBJ1-5 | TRBV5-1 | TRBD1 | TGCGCCAGCAGCTTGGGAGACAGGGCCGGCAATCAGCCCCAGCATTTT | CASSLGDRAGNQPQHF
few | TRBJ1-2 | TRBV9 | TRBD1 | TGTGCCAGCAGCACGGGGACAGTCTCTGGCTACACCTTC | CASSTGTVSGYTF
NA | TRBJ1-5 | TRBV29-1 | TRBD1 | TGCAGCGTTGAAGATCAGGGGGGGAGTAAGCATTTT | CSVEDQGGSKHF
NA | TRBJ1-4 | TRBV7-2 | TRBD1 | TGTGCCAGCAGCTTGGACAGGGGGCAAGGAAAACTGTTTTTT | CASSLDRGQGKLFF
NA | TRBJ2-5 | TRBV5-4 | TRBD1 | TGTGCCAGCAGCTTGGCCACAAGGGGGCCTCACCAAGAGACCCAGTACTTC | CASSLATRGPHQETQYF
NA | TRBJ2-2 | TRBV24-1 | NA | TGTGCCACCAGTGATCCGACCCGGGACACCGGGGAGCTGTTTTTT | CATSDPTRDTGELFF
NA | TRBJ2-5 | TRBV25-1 | NA | TGTGCCAGCAGTGATAGCCCGGCCCAGGGGGAGACCCAGTACTTC | CASSDSPAQGETQYF
NA | TRBJ1-4 | TRBV7-3 | NA | TGTGCCAGCAGCTCCCGGGACGGGAAGGTTAGGGAAAAACTGTTTTTT | CASSSRDGKVREKLFF
NA | TRBJ2-7 | TRBV2 | TRBD1 | TGTGCCAGCAGTGAAGTCGGACAGGGCTCCTACGAGCAGTACTTC | CASSEVGQGSYEQYF
NA | TRBJ2-4 | TRBV13 | NA | TGTGCCAGCAGCGGAGAGTTAGCCAAAAACATTCAGTACTTC | CASSGELAKNIQYF
few | TRBJ1-4 | TRBV12-3/TRBV12-4 | TRBD1 | TGTGCCAGCAGGACAGGGGGTCGGTCAACTAATGAAAAACTGTTTTTT | CASRTGGRSTNEKLFF
few | TRBJ2-6 | TRBV7-2 | NA | TGTGCCAGCAGCTTAGTTGGGGGGGCCGGGGCCAACGTCCTGACTTTC | CASSLVGGAGANVLTF
few | TRBJ2-2 | TRBV28 | NA | TGTGCCAGCCTGAACAGGGTAGTAACCGGGGAGCTGTTTTTT | CASLNRVVTGELFF
NA | TRBJ2-5 | TRBV15 | NA | TGTGCCACCAGCAGAGTTAATGAACAAGAGACCCAGTACTTC | CATSRVNEQETQYF
few | TRBJ2-2 | TRBV28 | NA | TGTGCCACCAGGGGACTTAACATAGGGGAGCTGTTTTTT | CATRGLNIGELFF
NA | TRBJ2-7 | TRBV11-2 | NA | TGTGCCAGCAGCTCGATCCGGGACCCCCGCGGCGAGCAGTACTTC | CASSSIRDPRGEQYF
NA | TRBJ2-7 | TRBV7-6 | NA | TGTGCCAGCAGCTTAGACCGGGCTGTATACGAGCAGTACTTC | CASSLDRAVYEQYF
NA | TRBJ2-1 | TRBV7-3 | NA | TGTGCCAGCACCAAGGAATTGAGCGGGACACACAATGAGCAGTTCTTC | CASTKELSGTHNEQFF
NA | TRBJ2-5 | TRBV20-1 | TRBD1 | TGCAGTGCCAGAAGGACAGGGGAACTCCAAGAGACCCAGTACTTC | CSARRTGELQETQYF
NA | TRBJ2-5 | TRBV28 | TRBD1 | TGTGCCACGACAGGGGAGGAGACCCAGTACTTC | CATTGEETQYF
NA | TRBJ2-5 | TRBV10-3 | TRBD1 | TGTGCCATCAGTGACGGACAGGGGGCAGAGACCCAGTACTTC | CAISDGQGAETQYF
many | TRBJ1-6 | TRBV29-1 | NA | TGCAGCGTTCAAGGGACCGTGGCCGGTCCCCTCCACTTT | CSVQGTVAGPLHF
NA | TRBJ2-3 | TRBV11-2 | NA | TGTGCCAGCACCCCGCGGCTGGTCACAGATACGCAGTATTTT | CASTPRLVTDTQYF
few | TRBJ2-5 | TRBV12-3/TRBV12-4 | NA | TGTGCCAGCAGCCCCCTGATAGAGGCCCCGTTGTACTTC | CASSPLIEAPLYF
NA | TRBJ1-4 | TRBV28 | TRBD1 | TGTGCCAGCACCCCACAGGGGACAATTGAAAAACTGTTTTTT | CASTPQGTIEKLFF
NA | TRBJ1-1 | TRBV24-1 | TRBD1 | TGTGCCATCTCGACAGGGGAAGGCACTGAAGCTTCCTTT | CAISTGEGTEASF
few | TRBJ1-5 | TRBV7-9 | NA | TGTGCCAGCAGCGACGGGGGACAGCCCCAGCATTTT | CASSDGGQPQHF
NA | TRBJ2-6 | TRBV5-1 | TRBD1 | TGCGCCAGCAGCCATGAGGGGGCGGCTGGGGCCAACGTCCTGACTTTC | CASSHEGAAGANVLTF
few | TRBJ2-1 | TRBV10-1 | NA | TGCGCCAGCAGTGAGTCGGGCAATAGGGGGGAGCAGTTCTTC | CASSESGNRGEQFF
NA | TRBJ2-5 | TRBV7-8 | TRBD1 | TGTGCCAGTAGCGCGCGGGACAGGGGAGTAGAGACCCAGTACTTC | CASSARDRGVETQYF
NA | TRBJ2-5 | TRBV13 | NA | TGTGCCAGCAGCTTCCCTATGGAGACCCAGTACTTC | CASSFPMETQYF
few | TRBJ2-5 | TRBV4-3 | NA | TGCACCAGCAGCCTAGACAACCAAGAGACCCAGTACTTC | CTSSLDNQETQYF
NA | TRBJ1-4 | TRBV13 | TRBD1 | TGTGCCAGCAGCTCCCGGATTCAGGGGGCAACTAATGAAAAACTGTTTTTT | CASSSRIQGATNEKLFF
NA | TRBJ1-1 | TRBV12-3/TRBV12-4 | TRBD1 | TGTGCCAGCAGCACCGGGACAGGGGGCCGGAACACTGAAGCTTTCTTT | CASSTGTGGRNTEAFF
NA | TRBJ2-3 | TRBV7-9 | NA | TGTGCCAGCAGCTCCGAAGCAGATACGCAGTATTTT | CASSSEADTQYF
few | TRBJ2-5 | TRBV6-6 | TRBD2 | TGTGCCAGCAGTTCCGGGACTAGCAGGGAGACCCAGTACTTC | CASSSGTSRETQYF
NA | TRBJ1-5 | TRBV5-6 | NA | TGTGCCAGCAGCTTTGGTGCAGATTATAGCAATCAGCCCCAGCATTTT | CASSFGADYSNQPQHF
once | TRBJ2-3 | TRBV12-3/TRBV12-4 | NA | TGTGCCAGCAGTTCGTCGGAGGGAGTGGTGACAGATGCGCAGTATTTT | CASSSSEGVVTDAQYF
few | TRBJ2-7 | TRBV7-8 | TRBD1 | TGTGCCAGCAGCCACCGTCGGACAGGGCGTAAGTCCTACGAGCAGTACTTC | CASSHRRTGRKSYEQYF
NA | TRBJ1-1 | TRBV6-6 | NA | TGTGCCAGCAGTTACTCATGGGGGTCCGGGCTCAACACTGAAGCTTTCTTT | CASSYSWGSGLNTEAFF
few | TRBJ2-7 | TRBV20-1 | TRBD2 | TGCAGTGCTAGTACTAGCGGGGGGGCATACGAGCAGTACTTC | CSASTSGGAYEQYF
many | TRBJ2-5 | TRBV3-1 | NA | TGTGCCAGCAGCCAAGCGGAGGTATGGACCCAGTACTTC | CASSQAEVWTQYF
few | TRBJ2-2 | TRBV28 | NA | TGTGCCAGCAGTTTATTCCTTCCTGGGGCAGGGGAGCTGTTTTTT | CASSLFLPGAGELFF
few | TRBJ2-5 | TRBV10-3 | TRBD2 | TGTGCCATCAGTGTAGTAGGGGCGGGAGAAAGGGAGGAGACCCAGTACTTC | CAISVVGAGEREETQYF
NA | TRBJ2-2 | TRBV28 | NA | TGTGCCAGCAGTTTAGTTCGCCGACGTAACACCGGGGAGCTGTTTTTT | CASSLVRRRNTGELFF
many | TRBJ2-2 | TRBV7-2 | NA | TGTGCCAGCAGCGGGAGCATGAACACCGGGGAGCTGTTTTTT | CASSGSMNTGELFF
few | TRBJ1-2 | TRBV19 | NA | TGTGCCAGTACGGCAGGCGACTATGGCTACACCTTC | CASTAGDYGYTF
few | TRBJ2-7 | TRBV4-2 | TRBD2 | TGTGCCAGCAGCCAAGATCCGAGCGGGGTTATATCCTACGAGCAGTACTTC | CASSQDPSGVISYEQYF